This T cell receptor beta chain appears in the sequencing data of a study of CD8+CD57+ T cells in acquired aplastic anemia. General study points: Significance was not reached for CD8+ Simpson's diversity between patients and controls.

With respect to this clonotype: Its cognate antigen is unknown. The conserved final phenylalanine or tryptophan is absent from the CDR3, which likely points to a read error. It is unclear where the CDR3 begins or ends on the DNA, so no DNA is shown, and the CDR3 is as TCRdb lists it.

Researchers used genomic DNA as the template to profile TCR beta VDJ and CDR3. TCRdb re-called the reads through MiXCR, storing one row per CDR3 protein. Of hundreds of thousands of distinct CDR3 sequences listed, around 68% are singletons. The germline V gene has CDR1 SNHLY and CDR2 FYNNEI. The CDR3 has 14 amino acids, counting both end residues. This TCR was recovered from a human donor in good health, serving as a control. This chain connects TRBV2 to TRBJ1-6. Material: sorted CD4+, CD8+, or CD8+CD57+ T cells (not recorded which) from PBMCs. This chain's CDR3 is CASSSLAYNSPPHL.